These 7 T cell receptor beta chains were all obtained from the same sample, sequenced in a study of blood T cell repertoires in COVID-19. Clones were sequenced by immunoSEQ multiplex PCR, and TCRdb holds only the in-frame ones, with some missing. The sample has tens of thousands of clones, 75% to 80% seen once. Input material: peripheral blood. These receptor sequences come from a woman aged 70 to 79 with acute or convalescent COVID-19.

V and J are TRBV10-3 and TRBJ2-3, with 11 positions matching TRBD2. V trimming: 7 bases; J trimming: 4 bases; junction bases outside the gene matches: 1. The germline V gene encodes CDR1 ENHRY and CDR2 SYGVKD. This CDR3 region has 13 residues. CDR3 nucleotides: TGTGCCATCACTAGCGGGAGGTCAGATACGCAGTATTTT. Translation: CAITSGRSDTQYF.

This clone was found once. The V gene is TRBV28, the J gene TRBJ1-2, with 8 positions matching TRBD1. V lost 1 base and J lost 4; bases outside the gene matches: 5. The CDR3 consists of 15 residues. Germline V gene sequence: CDR1 MDHEN, CDR2 SYDVKM. DNA of the CDR3: TGTGCCAGCAGTTTATCGGTGGGGACAGGCTATGGCTACACCTTC. It is translated as CASSLSVGTGYGYTF.

This clone was observed a single time. J is TRBJ2-3 and V is TRBV6-5; 11 positions agree with TRBD2. There are 15 residues in the CDR3. Trimming at V came to 7 bases and at J to 1 base, leaving 4 bases not matched to a gene. Germline-derived CDR1 and CDR2 are MNHEY and SVGAGI. CDR3 amino acids: CASTRTSGRTDTQYF. The CDR3 DNA follows: TGTGCCAGCACTAGGACTAGCGGGCGCACAGATACGCAGTATTTT.

This chain links TRBV7-6 with TRBJ2-2, with TRBD1 matching over 8 bases. J lost 6 bases, V lost 3 bases, and 6 bases had no gene match. Germline V CDR1 and CDR2: SGHVS, FNYEAQ. This CDR3 has 15 residues. The CDR3 loop is CASSLGQVSSGELFF. For the CDR3, the DNA is TGTGCCAGCAGCTTGGGACAGGTTTCCTCCGGGGAGCTGTTTTTT.

J is TRBJ1-3 and V is TRBV25-1; 7 nucleotides line up with TRBD1. The CDR3 is 14 residues long. Germline V gives CDR1 MGHDK, CDR2 SYGVNS. V lost 7 bases and J lost 4; bases outside the gene matches: 7. The chain's CDR3 is CASTDRWMGNTIYF. In DNA form, the CDR3 reads TGTGCCAGCACGGACAGGTGGATGGGAAACACCATATATTTT.

This chain connects TRBV6-5 to TRBJ1-1; maybe TRBD1 (5 bases). Trimming cost V 0 bases and J 0 bases, with 8 bases left between them. CDR1 is MNHEY, CDR2 SVGAGI, per germline. The CDR3 spans 15 residues. Here the CDR3 DNA reads TGTGCCAGCAGTTACTCGACAGCCCTGAACACTGAAGCTTTCTTT. Translation gives CASSYSTALNTEAFF.

The chain employs TRBV19 and TRBJ1-5, with 8 bases that match TRBD1. There are 16 residues in the CDR3. J gave up 4 bases and V 3 bases, and 8 bases lay outside the gene matches. The germline V gene encodes CDR1 LNHDA and CDR2 SQIVND (reference sequence). In nucleotides, the CDR3 is TGTGCCAGTAGTATGACCTACAGGGGGGATAATCAGCCCCAGCATTTT. The encoded protein is CASSMTYRGDNQPQHF.